The present entry profiles one T cell receptor (beta chain) with its context. The antigen is not known. This sample is drawn from a study of cytomegalovirus exposure and HLA in healthy donors. Study-wide results and caveats: In a later analysis, the majority of CMV-associated beta chains seemingly showed HLA restriction. Most subjects' HLA-A and HLA-B alleles were reportedly predicted from TCR beta sequences.

Primers included in the PCR were 60 Vbeta and 13 Jbeta primers. Original methodology: In a later analysis, 79 million or so unique TCR beta chains included roughly 11 million shared by two or more donors. TCRdb's table, derived via immunoSEQ multiplex PCR, lists solely in-frame clones and lacks some. V, J and clone size derive from that table, while D and trimming were established from the DNA sequence. The sample shows some 160,000 clones, approximately 78% of them seen only once. The CDR3 consists of 13 residues. Germline V gene sequence: CDR1 GTSNPN, CDR2 SVGIG (reference sequence). V dropped 0 bases and J dropped 5 bases, with 10 bases sitting between them.

The receptor comes from a woman in her forties in good health and CMV-seropositive. The sequencing sample was made of PBMCs. The chain uses TRBV30 and TRBJ1-1; D perhaps matches TRBD1 (5 bases). The CDR3 loop reads CAWSVEGATEAFF. In DNA form, the CDR3 reads TGTGCCTGGAGTGTAGAAGGGGCGACTGAAGCTTTCTTT. Based on the CDR3 plus reference TRBV30 and TRBJ1-1, the full variable domain is SQTIHQWPATLVQPVGSPLSLECTVEGTSNPNLYWYRQAAGRGLQLLFYSVGIGQISSEVPQNLSASRPQDRQFILSSKKLLLSDSGFYLCAWSVEGATEAFFGQGTRLTVV.